This T cell receptor beta chain appears in the sequencing data of a study of radiation and T cells in renal cell carcinoma. Time point indicated: baseline pretreatment blood. Regarding treatment: 15 Gy SBRT to primary tumor, nephrectomy 4 weeks later. Clones were sequenced by immunoSEQ multiplex PCR, and TCRdb holds only the in-frame ones, with some missing. This table holds 150,000 or so clones, about 88% found once. This clone was detected a few times. This CDR3 has 15 residues. The ends were cut back, 4 bases at V and 3 bases at J, with 16 bases in the middle. Germline CDR1 is SGHTS and CDR2 is YDEGEE.

This sequence was found in a woman in her forties or fifties with renal cell carcinoma. The sample here was blood, taken from a patient whose treatment included radiotherapy and nephrectomy. The rearrangement uses TRBV5-8 and TRBJ1-1, with a possible D match to TRBD1 (5 bases). CDR3 bases: TGTGCCAGCAGCGCGGGGGTGGGGGTTGACACTGAAGCTTTCTTT. As protein: CASSAGVGVDTEAFF.